One sample yielded the 11 T cell receptor beta chains listed below, sequenced in a study of regulatory T cells in long-lasting Graves disease. CDR3-region Arm-PCR and iRepertoire HTBI primers produced the TCR beta libraries. TCRdb reprocessed the multiplex PCR reads via MiXCR and lists one record per CDR3 protein. In the table there are hundreds of thousands of distinct CDR3 sequences, 15% to 20% of which are singletons. The time point: newly diagnosed GD, antithyroid drugs for less than 3 months. PBMC RNA was the source of the TCR library. These data were also filed under a second study, of T cells in Graves' hyperthyroidism and ophthalmopathy.

Sequencing was performed on peripheral blood mononuclear cells (PBMCs), taken at new diagnosis, from a patient treated with antithyroid drugs. These receptors came from a woman in her 30s with Graves disease.

This clonotype came up once. V usage is TRBV18 and J usage is TRBJ2-1, with unresolved D. The CDR3 consists of 12 residues. Germline CDR1 reads KGHSH; CDR2 reads LQKENI. V lost 8 bases, J lost 8 bases, and 13 bases lay in between. This chain's CDR3 is CASQVESDEQFF. The CDR3 DNA sequence: TGTGCCAGCCAGGTCGAGAGCGATGAGCAGTTCTTC.

This clonotype was detected only a few times. The V and J genes are TRBV29-1 and TRBJ2-1; D is possibly TRBD1 (6 bases). CDR1 is SQVTM and CDR2 is ANQGSEA in the germline V gene. Trimming took 6 bases from V and 2 from J, leaving 11 bases between them. This CDR3 has 13 residues. CDR3 coding DNA: TGCAGCGTCCGGACAGACACCTACAATGAGCAGTTCTTC. Amino acid sequence: CSVRTDTYNEQFF.

There are many counts of this clonotype. The chain carries TRBV29-1 and TRBJ1-1; perhaps TRBD1 as D (5 bases). Germline V gene lookup returns CDR1 SQVTM and CDR2 ANQGSEA. This CDR3 comprises 11 residues. V lost 3 bases and J 6 bases, leaving 8 bases between the germline ends. CDR3 protein: CSVDPTAEAFF. In DNA, the CDR3 is TGCAGCGTTGACCCGACAGCTGAAGCTTTCTTT. The complete variable domain, with remaining parts taken from reference TRBV29-1 and TRBJ1-1, reads SAVISQKPSRDICQRGTSLTIQCQVDSQVTMMFWYRQQPGQSLTLIATANQGSEATYESGFVIDKFPISRPNLTFSTLTVSNMSPEDSSIYLCSVDPTAEAFFGQGTRLTVV.

This chain connects TRBV6-5 to TRBJ2-2, with 13 bases aligning to TRBD2. This CDR3 has 17 residues. Germline assignment: CDR1 MNHEY and CDR2 SVGAGI. V gave up 2 bases and J gave up 6 bases; unmatched junction bases: 6. The CDR3 DNA reads as TGTGCCAGCAGTTACAAGATGGGGACTAGCGGGGCCGGGGAGCTGTTTTTT. Protein sequence: CASSYKMGTSGAGELFF.

This clonotype was seen many times. The chain joins TRBV10-3 to TRBJ1-2; TRBD1 agrees at 9 bases. V was pared by 4 bases and J by 8 bases, with 5 bases of the junction left unmatched. Germline V gives CDR1 ENHRY, CDR2 SYGVKD. The CDR3 is 13 residues long. The CDR3 coding sequence is TGTGCCATCAGTGGACAGGGGGTAGTCGGCTACACCTTC. Protein: CAISGQGVVGYTF.

The table lists this clonotype with a few counts. V is TRBV19 and J is TRBJ2-7; 9 bases are a match to TRBD2. The V and J ends lost 11 bases and 0 bases, in that order; junction bases with no gene match: 20. CDR1 is LNHDA and CDR2 is SQIVND in the germline V gene (reference sequence). CDR3 length equals 18 residues. In DNA form, the CDR3 reads TGTGCCTCCAAGGGGGTTAGCGGGAGCAAGGTCGGCTCCTACGAGCAGTACTTC. This encodes CASKGVSGSKVGSYEQYF.

The chain employs TRBV19 and TRBJ2-6, with D perhaps matching TRBD1 (6 bases). V dropped 4 bases and J dropped 1 base, with 8 bases sitting between them. This CDR3 comprises 15 residues. CDR1 is LNHDA and CDR2 is SQIVND in the germline V gene (reference sequence). The CDR3 sequence: CASSTQGSGANVLTF. Here the CDR3 DNA reads TGTGCCAGTAGTACCCAGGGGTCTGGGGCCAACGTCCTGACTTTC.

The chain employs TRBV6-1 and TRBJ1-6; D is possibly TRBD1 (5 bases). Germline CDR1 reads MNHNS; CDR2 reads SASEGT. V lost 5 bases and J lost 6, with 23 bases in between. The CDR3 has 18 amino acids. CDR3 DNA sequence: TGTGCCAGCAGTCTCTCCCGCCCTGGGACGGGGTTTAATTCACCCCTCCACTTT. Translating it yields CASSLSRPGTGFNSPLHF.

The sample holds many counts of this clonotype. The gene calls are TRBV12-3 or TRBV12-4 and TRBJ1-4; D gene ambiguous. Trimming cost V 2 bases and J 4 bases, with 11 bases left between them. The CDR3 covers 15 residues. CDR3 loop: CASSLLGVGNEKLFF. CDR3 nucleotide sequence: TGTGCCAGCAGTTTACTCGGGGTCGGTAATGAAAAACTGTTTTTT.

The table lists this clonotype with many counts. This chain joins TRBV5-1 and TRBJ1-1; D is perhaps TRBD1 (6 bases). V gave up 4 bases and J gave up 5 bases, with 21 bases separating them. This CDR3 is 16 amino acids long. Germline V gene sequence: CDR1 SGHRS, CDR2 YFSETQ. The CDR3 coding sequence is TGCGCCAGCAGCCTATCGACAGGACAGTTAGAAACTGAAGCTTTCTTT. Translated: CASSLSTGQLETEAFF. The full variable domain, its missing parts supplied by reference TRBV5-1 and TRBJ1-1, is KAGVTQTPRYLIKTRGQQVTLSCSPISGHRSVSWYQQTPGQGLQFLFEYFSETQRNKGNFPGRFSGRQFSNSRSEMNVSTLELGDSALYLCASSLSTGQLETEAFFGQGTRLTVV.

The sample holds many counts of this clonotype. V and J are TRBV28 and TRBJ2-4; 7 bases map to TRBD1. Trimming took 4 bases from V and 1 from J; bases not matched to a gene: 7. CDR3 length: 16 amino acids. Per the germline V gene, CDR1 is MDHEN and CDR2 is SYDVKM. The CDR3 DNA sequence: TGTGCCAGCAGTTCACCATCGGACAGGGCCAAAAACATTCAGTACTTC. Protein product: CASSSPSDRAKNIQYF.